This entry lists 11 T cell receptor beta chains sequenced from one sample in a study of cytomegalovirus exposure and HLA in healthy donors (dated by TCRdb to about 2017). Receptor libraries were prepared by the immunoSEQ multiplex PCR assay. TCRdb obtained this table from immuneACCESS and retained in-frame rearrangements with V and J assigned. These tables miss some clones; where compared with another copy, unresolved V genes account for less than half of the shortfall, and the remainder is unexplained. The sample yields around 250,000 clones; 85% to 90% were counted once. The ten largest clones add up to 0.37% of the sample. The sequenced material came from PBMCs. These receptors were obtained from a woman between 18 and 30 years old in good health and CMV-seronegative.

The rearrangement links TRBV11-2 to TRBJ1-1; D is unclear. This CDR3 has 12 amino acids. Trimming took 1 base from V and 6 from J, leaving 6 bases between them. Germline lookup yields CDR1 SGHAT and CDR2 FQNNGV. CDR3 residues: CASSLGRAEAFF. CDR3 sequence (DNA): TGTGCCAGCAGCTTAGGACGGGCTGAAGCTTTCTTT.

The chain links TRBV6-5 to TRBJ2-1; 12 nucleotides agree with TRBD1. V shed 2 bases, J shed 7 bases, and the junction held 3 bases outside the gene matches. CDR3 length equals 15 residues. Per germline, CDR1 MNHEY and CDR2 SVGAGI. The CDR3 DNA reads TGTGCCAGCAGTTACGGGACAGGGGGCGGGAATGAGCAGTTCTTC. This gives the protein CASSYGTGGGNEQFF.

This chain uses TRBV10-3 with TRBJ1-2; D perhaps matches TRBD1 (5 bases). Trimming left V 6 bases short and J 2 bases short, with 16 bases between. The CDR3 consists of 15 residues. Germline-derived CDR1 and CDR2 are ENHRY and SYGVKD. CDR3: CAIRPLGTANYGYTF. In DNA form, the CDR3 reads TGTGCCATCAGACCCTTAGGGACTGCCAACTATGGCTACACCTTC.

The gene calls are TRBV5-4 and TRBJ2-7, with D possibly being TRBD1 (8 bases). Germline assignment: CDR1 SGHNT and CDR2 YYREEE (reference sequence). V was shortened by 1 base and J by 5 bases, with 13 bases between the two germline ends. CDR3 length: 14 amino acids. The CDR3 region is CASSLTGGGHEQYF. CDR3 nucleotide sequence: TGTGCCAGCAGCTTGACAGGGGGGGGACACGAGCAGTACTTC.

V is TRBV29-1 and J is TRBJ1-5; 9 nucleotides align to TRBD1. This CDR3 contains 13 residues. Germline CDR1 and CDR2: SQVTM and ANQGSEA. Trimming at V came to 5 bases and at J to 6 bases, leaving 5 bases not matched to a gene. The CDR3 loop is CSVSGTGSQPQHF. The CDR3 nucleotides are TGCAGCGTTTCCGGGACAGGGAGTCAGCCCCAGCATTTT.

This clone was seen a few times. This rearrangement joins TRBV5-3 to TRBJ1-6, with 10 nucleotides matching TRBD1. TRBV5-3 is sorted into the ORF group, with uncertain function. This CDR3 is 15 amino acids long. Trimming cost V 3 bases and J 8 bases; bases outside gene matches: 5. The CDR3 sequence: CARSCTGTGDSPLHF. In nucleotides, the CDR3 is TGTGCCAGAAGCTGCACCGGGACAGGGGATTCACCCCTCCACTTT.

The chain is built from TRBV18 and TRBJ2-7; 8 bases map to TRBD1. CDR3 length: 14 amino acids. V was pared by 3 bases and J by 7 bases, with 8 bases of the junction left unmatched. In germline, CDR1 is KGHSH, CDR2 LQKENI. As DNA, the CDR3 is TGTGCCAGCTCACCGGGGCAGGGGGCAGCGGAGCAGTACGTC. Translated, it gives CASSPGQGAAEQYV.

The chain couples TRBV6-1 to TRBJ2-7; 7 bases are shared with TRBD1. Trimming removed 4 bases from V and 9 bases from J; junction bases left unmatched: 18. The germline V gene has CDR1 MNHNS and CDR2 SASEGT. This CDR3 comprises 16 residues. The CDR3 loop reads CASSAVGQPYLDGQYV. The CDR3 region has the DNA TGTGCCAGCAGTGCCGTGGGACAGCCATACCTTGATGGGCAGTACGTC.

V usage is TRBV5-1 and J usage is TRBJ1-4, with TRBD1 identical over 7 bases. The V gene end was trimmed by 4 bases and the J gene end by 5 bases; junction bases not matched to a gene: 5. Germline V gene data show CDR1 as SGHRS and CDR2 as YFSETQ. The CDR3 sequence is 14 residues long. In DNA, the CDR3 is TGCGCCAGCAGCAAGACAGGGACAAATGAAAAACTGTTTTTT. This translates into CASSKTGTNEKLFF.

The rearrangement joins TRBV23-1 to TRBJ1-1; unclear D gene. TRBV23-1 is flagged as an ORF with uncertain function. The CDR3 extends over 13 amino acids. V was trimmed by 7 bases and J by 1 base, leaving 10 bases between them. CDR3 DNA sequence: TGCGCCAGCATTCTGCGTAGGAACACTGAAGCTTTCTTT. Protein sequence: CASILRRNTEAFF.

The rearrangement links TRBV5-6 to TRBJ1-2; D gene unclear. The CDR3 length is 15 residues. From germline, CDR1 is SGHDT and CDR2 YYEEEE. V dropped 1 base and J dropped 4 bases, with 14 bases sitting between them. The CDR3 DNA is TGTGCCAGCAGCTTGATTAAGAGGCCGTCCTATGGCTACACCTTC. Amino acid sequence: CASSLIKRPSYGYTF.